What follows are 18 T cell receptor beta chains derived from one specimen sequenced in a study of CD4+ T cells in melanoma. The table came from immunoSEQ multiplex PCR; TCRdb's copy has only in-frame clones and leaves some out. The table lists 10,000 to 13,000 clones, 55% to 75% of them singletons. Material: cells from a culture (not recorded whether cultured in vitro). These receptors originate from a human donor with melanoma.

This rearrangement joins TRBV7-2 to TRBJ2-7, with D unclear. This CDR3 is 13 amino acids long. Per the germline V gene, CDR1 is SGHTA and CDR2 is FQGNSA. V lost 5 bases to trimming and J lost 5 bases, with 13 bases between them. CDR3 residues: CASSPNRFNEQYF. CDR3 DNA: TGTGCCAGCAGCCCAAACCGGTTTAACGAGCAGTACTTC.

The CDR3 DNA sequence: TGTGCCAGCTCACCATCTCCAGGCGCTGAAGCTTTCTTT. This translates into CASSPSPGAEAFF. The chain couples TRBV18 to TRBJ1-1; D gene unclear. The CDR3 covers 13 residues. V was clipped by 2 bases and J by 6 bases, with 10 bases between them. Germline V CDR1 and CDR2: KGHSH, LQKENI.

The table lists this clone with a few counts. The V and J genes are TRBV7-9 and TRBJ2-1; D gene ambiguous. V lost 8 bases and J lost 5, with 16 bases in between. Germline V gene data show CDR1 as SEHNR and CDR2 as FQNEAQ (reference sequence). The CDR3 consists of 14 residues. The CDR3 is CASSTKLTHNEQFF. In DNA, the CDR3 is TGTGCCAGCTCCACAAAGTTGACACACAATGAGCAGTTCTTC.

This chain uses TRBV7-2 with TRBJ2-7, with TRBD1 as a possible D gene (6 bases). V gave up 5 bases and J gave up 7 bases, with 18 bases separating them. CDR1 is SGHTA and CDR2 is FQGNSA in the germline V gene. There are 14 residues in the CDR3. CDR3 sequence reads: CASSPQGYLPEQYF. The CDR3, as DNA: TGTGCCAGCAGCCCTCAGGGGTATCTCCCAGAGCAGTACTTC. The variable domain in full, completed from reference TRBV7-2 and TRBJ2-7, reads GAGVSQSPSNKVTEKGKDVELRCDPISGHTALYWYRQSLGQGLEFLIYFQGNSAPDKSGLPSDRFSAERTGGSVSTLTIQRTQQEDSAVYLCASSPQGYLPEQYFGPGTRLTVT.

This clone was counted only a few times. The chain combines TRBV4-1 with TRBJ1-2, with TRBD1 matching over 7 bases. Germline V gene sequence: CDR1 MGHRA, CDR2 YSYEKL. This CDR3 contains 16 residues. With 8 bases clipped from V and 8 bases from J, the junction kept 20 bases outside the gene matches. CDR3 residues: CASRKATEGARSGYTF. CDR3 nucleotide sequence: TGCGCCAGCCGAAAAGCGACGGAGGGGGCGCGGTCAGGCTACACCTTC.

This clone was counted only a few times. This sequence joins TRBV5-1 and TRBJ1-3; a possible D gene is TRBD1 (5 bases). The germline V gene has CDR1 SGHRS and CDR2 YFSETQ. The germline V and J ends were trimmed by 2 bases and 2 bases, with 11 bases remaining between them. The CDR3 contains 15 residues. The CDR3 protein is CASSFDPGPGNTIYF. The CDR3 DNA reads as TGCGCCAGCAGCTTCGATCCAGGGCCTGGAAACACCATATATTTT. The whole variable domain, remainder taken from reference TRBV5-1 and TRBJ1-3, is KAGVTQTPRYLIKTRGQQVTLSCSPISGHRSVSWYQQTPGQGLQFLFEYFSETQRNKGNFPGRFSGRQFSNSRSEMNVSTLELGDSALYLCASSFDPGPGNTIYFGEGSWLTVV.

Only a few counts were recorded for this clone. CDR3 loop: CASSQRDRGSSYNSPLHF. DNA of the CDR3: TGCGCCAGCAGCCAGCGGGACAGGGGAAGCTCCTATAATTCACCCCTCCACTTT. The rearrangement uses TRBV4-1 and TRBJ1-6; 10 bases match TRBD1. The germline gives CDR1 MGHRA, CDR2 YSYEKL. The J segment lost 0 bases and the V segment lost 3 bases, leaving 5 bases of the junction unmatched. CDR3 length: 18 residues.

The chain couples TRBV18 to TRBJ2-1, with D perhaps TRBD1 or TRBD2 (6 bases each). In germline, CDR1 is KGHSH, CDR2 LQKENI. V was pared by 3 bases and J by 8 bases, with 20 bases between. CDR3 length equals 16 residues. The CDR3 loop reads CASSPEAGGARDEQFF. CDR3 DNA sequence: TGTGCCAGCTCACCCGAGGCCGGGGGCGCTCGGGATGAGCAGTTCTTC. Full variable domain (rest looked up from reference TRBV18 and TRBJ2-1): NAGVMQNPRHLVRRRGQEARLRCSPMKGHSHVYWYRQLPEEGLKFMVYLQKENIIDESGMPKERFSAEFPKEGPSILRIQQVVRGDSAAYFCASSPEAGGARDEQFFGPGTRLTVL.

This chain connects TRBV19 to TRBJ2-5, with 9 bases that match TRBD2. Germline V lookup: CDR1 LNHDA, CDR2 SQIVND (reference sequence). J was trimmed by 1 base and V by 1 base; bases with no gene match: 7. The CDR3 contains 17 residues. This CDR3 is CASSIVGSGGSQETQYF. CDR3 nucleotides: TGTGCCAGTAGTATAGTGGGTAGCGGGGGATCCCAAGAGACCCAGTACTTC.

The chain recombines TRBV5-6 with TRBJ1-3, with D unresolved. V was shortened by 4 bases and J by 2 bases, with 10 bases between the two germline ends. CDR3 length equals 14 residues. Germline CDR1 and CDR2: SGHDT and YYEEEE. The CDR3 coding sequence is TGTGCCAGCAGCCGAAGGACTCCTGGAAACACCATATATTTT. It codes for CASSRRTPGNTIYF.

The chain links TRBV5-1 to TRBJ2-3, with TRBD2 identical over 11 bases. V lost 5 bases, J lost 7 bases, and 6 bases stayed unmatched. The CDR3 is 14 residues long. Germline V CDR1 and CDR2: SGHRS, YFSETQ. The CDR3, as DNA: TGCGCCAGCAGTAGCGGGGGGGCCTTGAATACGCAGTATTTT. Its translation is CASSSGGALNTQYF. Combining the CDR3 with reference TRBV5-1 and TRBJ2-3 gives the whole variable domain KAGVTQTPRYLIKTRGQQVTLSCSPISGHRSVSWYQQTPGQGLQFLFEYFSETQRNKGNFPGRFSGRQFSNSRSEMNVSTLELGDSALYLCASSSGGALNTQYFGPGTRLTVL.

This clone was seen a few times. The CDR3 loop is CASSLWQNQPQHF. In nucleotides, the CDR3 is TGTGCCAGTAGTTTGTGGCAGAATCAGCCCCAGCATTTT. This chain uses TRBV19 with TRBJ1-5; no clear D. The CDR3 has 13 amino acids. Looked up from germline, CDR1 is LNHDA and CDR2 is SQIVND (reference sequence). Trimming shortened V by 5 bases and J by 4 bases, and 9 bases separated the two germline ends.

This chain uses TRBV11-2 with TRBJ2-3; D may be TRBD2 (5 bases). The CDR3 extends over 13 amino acids. Trimming pared 11 bases from V and 4 bases from J, leaving 16 bases between. Germline V gene data show CDR1 as SGHAT and CDR2 as FQNNGV. The CDR3 DNA is TGTGCCCCCTATCGGGGTTGGGCAGATACGCAGTATTTT. Its protein is CAPYRGWADTQYF. The variable domain in full, with the rest retrieved from reference TRBV11-2 and TRBJ2-3, is EAGVAQSPRYKIIEKRQSVAFWCNPISGHATLYWYQQILGQGPKLLIQFQNNGVVDDSQLPKDRFSAERLKGVDSTLKIQPAKLEDSAVYLCAPYRGWADTQYFGPGTRLTVL.

This chain's CDR3 is CATSRDWGGELFF. CDR3 DNA sequence: TGTGCCACCAGCAGAGATTGGGGCGGGGAGCTGTTTTTT. This chain joins TRBV15 and TRBJ2-2; D gene uncertain. Germline V lookup: CDR1 LNHNV, CDR2 YYDKDF (reference sequence). The V end lost 0 bases, the J end lost 7 bases, and 6 bases lay between the germline ends. The CDR3 runs 13 residues.

The gene calls are TRBV5-1 and TRBJ2-2, with a possible D match to TRBD1 (6 bases). V lost 4 bases, J lost 6 bases, and 16 bases lay in between. This CDR3 has 15 amino acids. Germline V gene data show CDR1 as SGHRS and CDR2 as YFSETQ. For the CDR3, the DNA is TGCGCCAGCAGCCCAAGCACAGGGTTCGCCGGGGAGCTGTTTTTT. Protein product: CASSPSTGFAGELFF. Combining the CDR3 with reference TRBV5-1 and TRBJ2-2 gives the whole variable domain KAGVTQTPRYLIKTRGQQVTLSCSPISGHRSVSWYQQTPGQGLQFLFEYFSETQRNKGNFPGRFSGRQFSNSRSEMNVSTLELGDSALYLCASSPSTGFAGELFFGEGSRLTVL.

In this sample, this clone turned up a few times. The chain couples TRBV7-8 to TRBJ1-2; D remains ambiguous. Between the trimmed V and J ends, which lost 1 base and 4 bases, there was a span of 10 bases. Per the germline V gene, CDR1 is SGHVS and CDR2 is FQNEAQ. The CDR3 extends over 14 amino acids. The CDR3 protein is CASSLERAFYGYTF. The CDR3 nucleotides read TGTGCCAGCAGCTTAGAGCGGGCATTCTATGGCTACACCTTC.

This chain links TRBV9 with TRBJ2-6; D gene ambiguous. The CDR3 length is 20 residues. CDR1 is SGDLS and CDR2 is YYNGEE in the germline V gene. The V end was cut by 1 base, the J end by 0 bases, with 20 bases between. The CDR3 sequence is CASSVTPGRELFSGANVLTF. CDR3 nucleotide sequence: TGTGCCAGCAGCGTAACCCCGGGTAGGGAATTATTCTCTGGGGCCAACGTCCTGACTTTC.

This clone showed up just a few times. The chain combines TRBV6-5 with TRBJ2-1; 7 nucleotides align to TRBD1. Trimming removed 6 bases from V and 3 bases from J; junction bases left unmatched: 2. This CDR3 region has 13 residues. Germline lookup yields CDR1 MNHEY and CDR2 SVGAGI. DNA for the CDR3: TGTGCCAGCAGACAGGGGCACTACAATGAGCAGTTCTTC. Protein: CASRQGHYNEQFF.